This TCR beta chain appears in the sequencing data of a study of CD8 T cells in ankylosing spondylitis. Points on this clonotype: Its antigen is unidentified.

Study-wide results and limits: Disease-associated clones were reportedly significantly overrepresented in matched ankylosing spondylitis synovial fluid. Disease-linked clones were found to be CD8+ and relatively rare in peripheral blood. A TCR beta motif of eight or nine highly homologous variants seemed to mark ankylosing spondylitis blood.

Construction of TCR beta libraries was performed using quantitative 5'-RACE with molecular barcodes. From the 5' RACE reads, TCRdb called clonotypes with MiXCR, one entry per CDR3 protein. The sample records around 890,000 distinct CDR3 sequences, approximately 12% being singletons. This sequence originates from a male donor with ankylosing spondylitis. The material sequenced was blood, either unsorted or a sorted T cell fraction (not recorded which).

CDR3 loop: CSALLAGIGSAQYF. The CDR3 DNA reads TGCAGTGCCTTACTAGCGGGGATTGGGAGCGCGCAGTATTTT. This sequence joins TRBV20-1 and TRBJ2-3, with 10 bases lining up with TRBD2. CDR3 length: 14 residues. The trim removed 6 bases at V and 10 bases at J, leaving 13 bases unmatched. The V gene's germline CDR1 is DFQATT and CDR2 SNEGSKA (reference sequence).